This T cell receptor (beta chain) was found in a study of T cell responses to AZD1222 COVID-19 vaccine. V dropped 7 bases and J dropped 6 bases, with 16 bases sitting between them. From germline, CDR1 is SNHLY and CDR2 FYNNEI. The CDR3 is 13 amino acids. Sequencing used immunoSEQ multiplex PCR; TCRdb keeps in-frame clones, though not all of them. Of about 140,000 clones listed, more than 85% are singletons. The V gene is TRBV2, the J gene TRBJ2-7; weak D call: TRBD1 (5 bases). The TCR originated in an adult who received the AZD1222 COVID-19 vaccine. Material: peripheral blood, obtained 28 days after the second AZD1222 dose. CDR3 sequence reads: CASILGEGAEQYF. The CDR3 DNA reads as TGTGCCAGCATTTTAGGGGAAGGGGCCGAGCAGTACTTC.